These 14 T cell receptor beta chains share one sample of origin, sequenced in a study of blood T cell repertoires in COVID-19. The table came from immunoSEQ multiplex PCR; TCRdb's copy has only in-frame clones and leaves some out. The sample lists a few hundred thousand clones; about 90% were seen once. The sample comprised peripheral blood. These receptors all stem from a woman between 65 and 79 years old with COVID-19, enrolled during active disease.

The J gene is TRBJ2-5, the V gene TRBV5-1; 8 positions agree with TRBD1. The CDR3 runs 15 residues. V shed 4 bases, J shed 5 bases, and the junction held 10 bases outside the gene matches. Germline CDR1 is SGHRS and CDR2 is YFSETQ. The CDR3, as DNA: TGCGCCAGCAGCGCCAGACAGGGGTTCGGGGAGACCCAGTACTTC. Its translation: CASSARQGFGETQYF.

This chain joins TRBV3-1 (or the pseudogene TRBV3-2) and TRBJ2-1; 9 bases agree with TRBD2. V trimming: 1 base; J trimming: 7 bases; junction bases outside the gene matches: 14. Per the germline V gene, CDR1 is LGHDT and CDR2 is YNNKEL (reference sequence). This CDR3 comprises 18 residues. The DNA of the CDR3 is TGTGCCAGCAGCCAAGCTGGGATGCGGGAGGGCCTTGGGAATGAGCAGTTCTTC. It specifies CASSQAGMREGLGNEQFF.

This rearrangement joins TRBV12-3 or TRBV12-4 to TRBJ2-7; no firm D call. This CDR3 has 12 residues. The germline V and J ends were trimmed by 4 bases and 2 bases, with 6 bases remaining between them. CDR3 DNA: TGTGCCAGCAGTTCTGCGGCCTACGAGCAGTACTTC. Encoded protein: CASSSAAYEQYF.

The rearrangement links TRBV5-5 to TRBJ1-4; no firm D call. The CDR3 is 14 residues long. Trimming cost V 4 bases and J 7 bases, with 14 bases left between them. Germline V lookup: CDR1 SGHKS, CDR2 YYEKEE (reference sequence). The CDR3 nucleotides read TGTGCCAGCAGCCGTACAGTAGTAGGTGAAAAACTGTTTTTT. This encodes CASSRTVVGEKLFF.

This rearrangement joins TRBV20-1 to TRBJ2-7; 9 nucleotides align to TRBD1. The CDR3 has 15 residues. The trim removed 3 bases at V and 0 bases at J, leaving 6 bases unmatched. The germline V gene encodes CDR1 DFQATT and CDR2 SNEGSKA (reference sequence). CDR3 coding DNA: TGCAGTGCTAGTCAACAGGGGGCCTTCTCCTACGAGCAGTACTTC. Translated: CSASQQGAFSYEQYF.

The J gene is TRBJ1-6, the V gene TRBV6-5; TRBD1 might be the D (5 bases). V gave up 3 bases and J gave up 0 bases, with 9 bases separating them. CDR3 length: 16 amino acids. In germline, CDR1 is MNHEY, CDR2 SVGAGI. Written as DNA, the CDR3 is TGTGCCAGCAGTTATCGGCAGGGCTCCTATAATTCACCCCTCCACTTT. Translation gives CASSYRQGSYNSPLHF.

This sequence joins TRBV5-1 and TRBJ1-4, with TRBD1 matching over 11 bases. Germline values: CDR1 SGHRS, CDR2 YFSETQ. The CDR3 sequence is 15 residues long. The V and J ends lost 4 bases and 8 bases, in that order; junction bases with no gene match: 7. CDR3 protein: CASSTGQGAREKLFF. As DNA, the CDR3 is TGCGCCAGCAGCACAGGACAGGGGGCGCGGGAAAAACTGTTTTTT. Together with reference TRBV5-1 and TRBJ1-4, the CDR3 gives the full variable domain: KAGVTQTPRYLIKTRGQQVTLSCSPISGHRSVSWYQQTPGQGLQFLFEYFSETQRNKGNFPGRFSGRQFSNSRSEMNVSTLELGDSALYLCASSTGQGAREKLFFGSGTQLSVL.

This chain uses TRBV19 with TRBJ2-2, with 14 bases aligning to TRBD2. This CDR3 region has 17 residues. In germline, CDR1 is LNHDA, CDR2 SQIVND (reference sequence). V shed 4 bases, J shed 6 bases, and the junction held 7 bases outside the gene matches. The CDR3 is CASSTPTSGRAAGELFF. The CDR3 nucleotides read TGTGCCAGTAGTACCCCGACTAGCGGGAGGGCGGCCGGGGAGCTGTTTTTT.

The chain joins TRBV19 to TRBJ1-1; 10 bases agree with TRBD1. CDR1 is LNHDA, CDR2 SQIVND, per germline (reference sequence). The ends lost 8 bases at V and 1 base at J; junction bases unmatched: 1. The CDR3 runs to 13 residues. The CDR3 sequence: CASGTGANTEAFF. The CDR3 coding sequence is TGTGCCAGTGGGACAGGGGCGAACACTGAAGCTTTCTTT. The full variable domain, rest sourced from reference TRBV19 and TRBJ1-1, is DGGITQSPKYLFRKEGQNVTLSCEQNLNHDAMYWYRQDPGQGLRLIYYSQIVNDFQKGDIAEGYSVSREKKESFPLTVTSAQKNPTAFYLCASGTGANTEAFFGQGTRLTVV.

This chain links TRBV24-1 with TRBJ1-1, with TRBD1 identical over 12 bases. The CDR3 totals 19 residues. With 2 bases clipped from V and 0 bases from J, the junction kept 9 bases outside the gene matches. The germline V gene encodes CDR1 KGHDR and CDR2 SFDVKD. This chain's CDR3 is CATSDSPGTGGVMNTEAFF. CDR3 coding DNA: TGTGCCACCAGTGATTCGCCCGGGACAGGGGGCGTTATGAACACTGAAGCTTTCTTT.

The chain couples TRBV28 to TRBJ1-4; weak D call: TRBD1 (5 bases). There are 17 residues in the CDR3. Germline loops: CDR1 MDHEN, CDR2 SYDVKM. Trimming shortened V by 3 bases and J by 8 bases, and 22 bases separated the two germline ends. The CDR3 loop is CASSLGSGRGKGEKLFF. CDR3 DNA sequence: TGTGCCAGCAGTTTGGGATCCGGGCGGGGTAAGGGGGAAAAACTGTTTTTT.

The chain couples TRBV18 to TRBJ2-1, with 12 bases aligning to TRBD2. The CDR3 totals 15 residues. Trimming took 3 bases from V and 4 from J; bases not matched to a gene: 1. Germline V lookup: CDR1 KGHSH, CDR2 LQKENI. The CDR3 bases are TGTGCCAGCTCACCGACTAGCGGGGGTTACAATGAGCAGTTCTTC. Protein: CASSPTSGGYNEQFF.

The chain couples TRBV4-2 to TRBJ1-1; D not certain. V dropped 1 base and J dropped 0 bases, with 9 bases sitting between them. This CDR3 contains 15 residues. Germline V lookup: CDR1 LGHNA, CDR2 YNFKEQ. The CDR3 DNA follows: TGTGCCAGCAGCCAAGTCCGGGGAATGAACACTGAAGCTTTCTTT. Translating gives CASSQVRGMNTEAFF.

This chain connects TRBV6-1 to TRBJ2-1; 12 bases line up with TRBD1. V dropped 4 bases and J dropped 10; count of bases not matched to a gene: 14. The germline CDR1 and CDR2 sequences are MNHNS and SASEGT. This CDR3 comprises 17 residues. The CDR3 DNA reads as TGTGCCAGCAGTGCCTCCGCCTGGGACAGGGGGCGTCAGGAGCAGTTCTTC. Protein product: CASSASAWDRGRQEQFF.